These 28 T cell receptor beta chains were all obtained from the same sample, sequenced in a study of shared clonotypes between healthy human individuals. Produced via immunoSEQ multiplex PCR; TCRdb's table is partial and in-frame only. This sample has about 870,000 clones, with roughly 92% found just once. Naive CD8 cells were CD45RO-negative, positively selected for CCR7, excluding terminally differentiated effector memory CD45RA+ cells. Source material: naive CD8+ T cells sorted from blood. The receptors here all came from a man younger than 45 in good health.

The CDR3 DNA is TGCGCCAGCAGCGCACTCAGGGTCACCGGGGAGCTGTTTTTT. Amino acid sequence: CASSALRVTGELFF. The gene calls are TRBV5-1 and TRBJ2-2, with a weak D call TRBD1 (5 bases). V lost 4 bases to trimming and J lost 4 bases, with 11 bases between them. Germline CDR1 and CDR2: SGHRS and YFSETQ. This CDR3 is 14 amino acids long.

The genes are TRBV7-6 and TRBJ2-1; 9 positions match TRBD1. CDR3 length equals 15 residues. Looked up from germline, CDR1 is SGHVS and CDR2 is FNYEAQ. With 5 bases clipped from V and 1 base from J, the junction kept 3 bases outside the gene matches. The CDR3 DNA reads as TGTGCCAGCAGCGCCGGGACAGGGTCCTACAATGAGCAGTTCTTC. This sequence encodes CASSAGTGSYNEQFF.

This clone was observed a single time. The chain recombines TRBV29-1 with TRBJ2-7, with 7 bases that match TRBD2. Trimming at V came to 2 bases and at J to 0 bases, leaving 7 bases not matched to a gene. This CDR3 spans 15 amino acids. Germline V CDR1 and CDR2: SQVTM, ANQGSEA. This CDR3 reads CSVETERENSYEQYF. The CDR3 nucleotides read TGCAGCGTTGAAACCGAGCGGGAAAACTCCTACGAGCAGTACTTC.

This sequence joins TRBV5-4 and TRBJ2-5, with D maybe TRBD1 (6 bases). The CDR3 totals 14 residues. The V gene's germline CDR1 is SGHNT and CDR2 YYREEE (reference sequence). Trimming shortened V by 2 bases and J by 4 bases, and 12 bases separated the two germline ends. CDR3 nucleotide sequence: TGTGCCAGCAGCTTTGGGGGCTTGGGAGAGACCCAGTACTTC. It specifies CASSFGGLGETQYF.

The V call is TRBV19, the J call TRBJ2-1; TRBD2 agrees at 8 bases. Trimming cost V 3 bases and J 5 bases; bases outside gene matches: 6. CDR1 is LNHDA, CDR2 SQIVND, per germline (reference sequence). This CDR3 region has 15 residues. This CDR3 is CASSIHSGAHNEQFF. The CDR3 nucleotides are TGTGCCAGTAGTATTCATAGCGGGGCCCACAATGAGCAGTTCTTC.

The genes are TRBV28 and TRBJ1-3; 8 positions agree with TRBD1. Germline trimming cut 8 bases from V and 6 bases from J; bases unmatched to any gene: 24. The CDR3 has 19 residues. CDR1 and CDR2 (germline): MDHEN, SYDVKM. The CDR3 nucleotides are TGTGCCAGCTCTATTCGAGGGGCAGGGGGCACGACGTGGGAAAACACCATATATTTT. Amino acids: CASSIRGAGGTTWENTIYF.

The J gene is TRBJ1-1, the V gene TRBV27; no definite D call. Trimming pared 3 bases from V and 1 base from J, leaving 9 bases between. Germline loops: CDR1 MNHEY, CDR2 SMNVEV (reference sequence). The CDR3 totals 14 residues. CDR3: CASSLSRKNTEAFF. DNA for the CDR3: TGTGCCAGCAGTTTGTCAAGAAAGAACACTGAAGCTTTCTTT.

The chain uses TRBV30 and TRBJ2-3; the match to TRBD2 covers 7 bases. This CDR3 contains 20 residues. The germline CDR1 and CDR2 sequences are GTSNPN and SVGIG (reference sequence). J lost 0 bases, V lost 2 bases, and 20 bases had no gene match. The CDR3 coding sequence is TGTGCCTGGAGTCCGACTAGCCCAACCCACCCGTTAACTAGCACAGATACGCAGTATTTT. Its protein product is CAWSPTSPTHPLTSTDTQYF.

The J gene is TRBJ2-2, the V gene TRBV2; D unresolved. The CDR3 consists of 16 residues. Trimming stripped 2 bases from V and 4 bases from J, with 14 bases between. CDR1 and CDR2 (germline): SNHLY, FYNNEI. The CDR3 DNA is TGTGCCAGCAGTGAAAGTGAGACTTTACTCACCGGGGAGCTGTTTTTT. Protein: CASSESETLLTGELFF.

The chain recombines TRBV20-1 with TRBJ2-5; no reliable D call. The DNA end lines up better with TRBJ2-7; the J call may be wrong. Germline lookup yields CDR1 DFQATT and CDR2 SNEGSKA (reference sequence). The CDR3 contains 11 residues. The CDR3 protein is CSARQTYEQYF. The DNA of the CDR3 is TGCAGTGCTAGGCAGACCTACGAGCAGTACTTC.

About this clone: Its ends do not fully match the called genes, so a read error is possible. The chain has TRBV28 and TRBJ1-1; TRBD1 might be the D (6 bases). Looked up from germline, CDR1 is MDHEN and CDR2 is SYDVKM. CDR3 size: 11 residues. The CDR3 nucleotides are TGTGCCAGCACCCAAGGGGGGGCCCCGGTCTTT. Protein: CASTQGGAPVF. Drawing the rest from reference TRBV28 and TRBJ1-1, the complete variable domain is DVKVTQSSRYLVKRTGEKVFLECVQDMDHENMFWYRQDPGLGLRLIYFSYDVKMKEKGDIPEGYSVSREKKERFSLILESASTNQTSMYLCASTQGGAPVFGQGTRLTVV.

CDR3 nucleotides: TGTGCCAGCAGAACCGGGACAGGGGGCTGGCATGAGCAGTTCTTC. Protein: CASRTGTGGWHEQFF. The chain carries TRBV6-5 and TRBJ2-1, with 12 bases fitting TRBD1. This CDR3 has 15 residues. The germline V gene has CDR1 MNHEY and CDR2 SVGAGI. Trimming took 6 bases from V and 8 from J; bases not matched to a gene: 8.

The rearrangement links TRBV2 to TRBJ1-1, with no clear D. The CDR3 consists of 13 residues. Per germline, CDR1 SNHLY and CDR2 FYNNEI. The V and J ends lost 7 bases and 3 bases respectively, with 12 bases between them. The DNA for the CDR3 is TGTGCCAGCACCGAGGCGGGCTACACTGAAGCTTTCTTT. Protein sequence: CASTEAGYTEAFF.

The chain is built from TRBV29-1 and TRBJ2-1; the match to TRBD2 covers 8 bases. The CDR3 length is 13 residues. Germline CDR1 reads SQVTM; CDR2 reads ANQGSEA. After removal of 3 bases from V and 9 bases from J, the junction contained 7 bases not matched to a gene. The CDR3 loop reads CSVEERGPSEQFF. In nucleotides, the CDR3 is TGCAGCGTTGAGGAGCGGGGGCCGTCTGAGCAGTTCTTC.

This chain links TRBV10-3 with TRBJ1-1, with 7 bases matching TRBD1. Trimming removed 6 bases from V and 3 bases from J; junction bases left unmatched: 4. This CDR3 spans 13 amino acids. CDR1 is ENHRY, CDR2 SYGVKD, per germline. The CDR3 DNA sequence: TGTGCCATCAGAGGACAGGCCTACACTGAAGCTTTCTTT. Its protein product is CAIRGQAYTEAFF.

The V and J genes are TRBV27 and TRBJ1-2, with D uncertain. From germline, CDR1 is MNHEY and CDR2 SMNVEV (reference sequence). The V and J ends lost 0 bases and 0 bases respectively, with 11 bases between them. This CDR3 contains 16 residues. Here the CDR3 DNA reads TGTGCCAGCAGTTTATCGAAGTCGGGATCTAACTATGGCTACACCTTC. Amino acids: CASSLSKSGSNYGYTF.

The rearrangement links TRBV2 to TRBJ2-1; TRBD1 might be the D (6 bases). The CDR3 loop spans 10 amino acids. Germline V CDR1 and CDR2: SNHLY, FYNNEI. V was cut by 8 bases and J by 9 bases, with 8 bases left in between. CDR3 protein: CASEQGEQFF. The CDR3 nucleotides read TGTGCCAGCGAACAGGGTGAGCAGTTCTTC.

The gene calls are TRBV7-9 and TRBJ1-3; D gene unclear. Trimming left V 5 bases short and J 4 bases short, with 15 bases between. Germline V gives CDR1 SEHNR, CDR2 FQNEAQ (reference sequence). The CDR3 sequence is 15 residues long. The CDR3 loop reads CASSPPGSSGNTIYF. CDR3 nucleotide sequence: TGTGCCAGCAGCCCCCCCGGGTCGTCCGGAAACACCATATATTTT.

This rearrangement joins TRBV10-3 to TRBJ2-1; the D is unclear. Germline values: CDR1 ENHRY, CDR2 SYGVKD. This CDR3 has 13 amino acids. This chain's CDR3 is CAVLTNSHNEQFF. The CDR3, as DNA: TGTGCGGTCTTAACGAACAGTCACAATGAGCAGTTCTTC.

This chain uses TRBV27 with TRBJ2-7, with D possibly being TRBD2 (6 bases). Germline V gene lookup returns CDR1 MNHEY and CDR2 SMNVEV (reference sequence). The CDR3 runs 13 residues. The V end was cut by 1 base, the J end by 4 bases, with 8 bases between. CDR3 DNA: TGTGCCAGCAGTTTATGGCGGGGATACGAGCAGTACTTC. Protein product: CASSLWRGYEQYF.

The chain has TRBV9 and TRBJ2-7, with D perhaps matching TRBD1 (6 bases). The length of the CDR3 is 13 residues. Between the trimmed V and J ends, which lost 4 bases and 4 bases, there was a span of 12 bases. In germline, CDR1 is SGDLS, CDR2 YYNGEE. The CDR3 loop reads CASSPYTGYEQYF. The CDR3 DNA reads TGTGCCAGCAGCCCTTACACAGGGTACGAGCAGTACTTC.

Comments on this clone: At the DNA level, this CDR3 is encoded by other sequences in the same sample as well. J is TRBJ2-7 and V is TRBV4-3; D not resolved. The V end lost 1 base, the J end lost 1 base, and 8 bases lay between the germline ends. Looked up from germline, CDR1 is LGHNA and CDR2 is YSLEER. This CDR3 is 14 amino acids long. CDR3 bases: TGCGCCAGCAGCCAAGCTCCCGGTTCCTACGAGCAGTACTTC. Amino acid sequence: CASSQAPGSYEQYF.

The chain carries TRBV27 and TRBJ2-3; TRBD2 aligns across 10 bases. CDR3 length: 15 amino acids. The germline CDR1 and CDR2 sequences are MNHEY and SMNVEV (reference sequence). The ends lost 2 bases at V and 4 bases at J; junction bases unmatched: 3. The DNA of the CDR3 is TGTGCCAGCAGTTTACTAGCGGGAGCTTCAGATACGCAGTATTTT. Its protein product is CASSLLAGASDTQYF.

The J gene is TRBJ2-6, the V gene TRBV7-9; D gene unclear. The CDR3 runs to 14 residues. Germline CDR1 and CDR2: SEHNR and FQNEAQ (reference sequence). Deletions cut 5 bases from V and 3 bases from J, with 8 bases between. This CDR3 reads CASSGFDGANVLTF. For the CDR3, the DNA is TGTGCCAGCAGCGGGTTCGATGGGGCCAACGTCCTGACTTTC. Variable domain in full (rest from reference TRBV7-9 and TRBJ2-6): DTGVSQNPRHKITKRGQNVTFRCDPISEHNRLYWYRQTLGQGPEFLTYFQNEAQLEKSRLLSDRFSAERPKGSFSTLEIQRTEQGDSAMYLCASSGFDGANVLTFGAGSRLTVL.

The chain uses TRBV7-9 and TRBJ2-1; TRBD1 matches 9 bases. The CDR3 loop spans 18 amino acids. Germline CDR1 reads SEHNR; CDR2 reads FQNEAQ (reference sequence). V gave up 5 bases and J gave up 4 bases; unmatched junction bases: 15. The CDR3 nucleotides read TGTGCCAGCAGCCCGAGCAGGGGGGACAGGGTATCTTACAATGAGCAGTTCTTC. It translates to CASSPSRGDRVSYNEQFF.

The chain has TRBV27 and TRBJ2-7; 10 bases match TRBD1. V lost 4 bases to trimming and J lost 3 bases; unmatched junction nucleotides: 12. The CDR3 is 17 residues long. CDR1 and CDR2 (germline): MNHEY, SMNVEV (reference sequence). The CDR3, as DNA: TGTGCCAGCAGTTCCCTACTTCCCGGGACAGGGGTCTACGAGCAGTACTTC. It is translated as CASSSLLPGTGVYEQYF.

The chain employs TRBV28 and TRBJ1-4; D is unresolved. Germline V gives CDR1 MDHEN, CDR2 SYDVKM. Deletions cut 3 bases from V and 1 base from J, with 6 bases between. CDR3 length: 14 amino acids. CDR3 bases: TGTGCCAGCAGTTTGATGCTAACTAATGAAAAACTGTTTTTT. This gives the protein CASSLMLTNEKLFF.

This clone was counted between two and nine times. This may come from a read error, since a much larger clone is one base off. This specimen includes other DNA sequences encoding the same CDR3. The V gene is TRBV6-5, the J gene TRBJ2-2; D not resolved. CDR3 length equals 12 residues. Germline V gene lookup returns CDR1 MNHEY and CDR2 SVGAGI. The V gene lost 6 bases and the J gene lost 0 bases, with 2 bases spanning the gap. The CDR3 is CASSPNTGELFF. The CDR3 nucleotides are TGTGCCAGCAGCCCGAACACCGGGGAGCTGTTTTTT.